This record looks at one T cell receptor beta chain sequence and its context. The data belong to a study of blood T cell repertoires in COVID-19. Generated by immunoSEQ multiplex PCR, the TCRdb table keeps only in-frame clones and is missing some. The table has under 400,000 clones, nearly 90% seen once. The clonotype comes from a man younger than 30 with active or convalescent COVID-19. Material for sequencing was peripheral blood.

DNA for the CDR3: TGTGCCAGCAGCCCGACCCGAGGATACTACAATGAGCAGTTCTTC. Translated: CASSPTRGYYNEQFF. V is TRBV14 and J is TRBJ2-1; no clear D. The V and J ends lost 4 bases and 3 bases respectively, with 13 bases between them. This CDR3 has 15 residues. Germline CDR1 and CDR2: SGHDN and FVKESK.